The 27 T cell receptor beta chains listed next were all sequenced from one sample in a study of radiotherapy plus CTLA-4 blockade in lung cancer. Produced via immunoSEQ multiplex PCR; TCRdb's table is partial and in-frame only. The repertoire has 14,000 to 15,000 clones, around 67% of them found once; the top ten carry 45% to 55%. Sequenced here: peripheral blood, sampled from a patient treated with radiotherapy plus ipilimumab. These receptors came from a human donor with non-small cell lung cancer whose response to radiotherapy plus ipilimumab could not be evaluated.

This clone was seen more than once but under ten times. V is TRBV19 and J is TRBJ2-2, with a possible D match to TRBD2 (6 bases). The germline V and J ends were trimmed by 3 bases and 6 bases, with 11 bases remaining between them. The CDR3 runs to 14 residues. Germline CDR1 reads LNHDA; CDR2 reads SQIVND (reference sequence). CDR3 loop: CASSMTSTAGELFF. CDR3 nucleotides: TGTGCCAGTAGTATGACTAGTACCGCCGGGGAGCTGTTTTTT.

There are a few counts of this clone. The chain carries TRBV19 and TRBJ2-7; D might be TRBD1 (6 bases). Looked up from germline, CDR1 is LNHDA and CDR2 is SQIVND (reference sequence). The CDR3 is 14 residues long. V was clipped by 4 bases and J by 3 bases, with 13 bases between them. The DNA for the CDR3 is TGTGCCAGTAGTACCACAGGGCTTTACTACGAGCAGTACTTC. It translates to CASSTTGLYYEQYF.

The rearrangement uses TRBV14 and TRBJ2-7; 10 bases are shared with TRBD1. Germline V lookup: CDR1 SGHDN, CDR2 FVKESK. The trim removed 6 bases at V and 0 bases at J, leaving 5 bases unmatched. This CDR3 has 15 residues. CDR3 DNA: TGTGCCAGCAGAAGGACAGGGGGAAGCTCCTACGAGCAGTACTTC. This translates into CASRRTGGSSYEQYF.

The V and J genes are TRBV30 and TRBJ2-3; 7 bases align to TRBD2. CDR1 and CDR2 from the germline V gene are GTSNPN and SVGIG (reference sequence). Unmatched junction bases numbered 9, after V lost 2 bases and J lost 1 base. This CDR3 has 16 amino acids. In nucleotides, the CDR3 is TGTGCCTGGAGTTGGAGTGGTGGGGGGGGCACAGATACGCAGTATTTT. This codes for CAWSWSGGGGTDTQYF. Full variable domain (missing parts from reference TRBV30 and TRBJ2-3): SQTIHQWPATLVQPVGSPLSLECTVEGTSNPNLYWYRQAAGRGLQLLFYSVGIGQISSEVPQNLSASRPQDRQFILSSKKLLLSDSGFYLCAWSWSGGGGTDTQYFGPGTRLTVL.

This clone was observed a single time. V gene TRBV2 combines with J gene TRBJ1-2, with D tentatively TRBD1 (6 bases). This CDR3 contains 13 residues. Germline CDR1 is SNHLY and CDR2 is FYNNEI. Trimming left V 7 bases short and J 6 bases short, with 15 bases between. The CDR3 DNA reads TGTGCCAGCATCACCGGGACAATGAATGGCTACACCTTC. Its translation: CASITGTMNGYTF.

There are a few counts of this clone. The rearrangement links TRBV10-3 to TRBJ1-4; D remains unclear. The V end was cut by 3 bases, the J end by 10 bases, with 6 bases between. This CDR3 has 11 amino acids. The germline V gene encodes CDR1 ENHRY and CDR2 SYGVKD. CDR3 in DNA: TGTGCCATCAGTGACGAGAGAAAACTGTTTTTT. It codes for CAISDERKLFF.

In its sample, this clone was seen a few times. In DNA, the CDR3 is TGTGCCAGCAGTCCGTGGACAGGGATAGCGGTGGGCTACACCTTC. It encodes CASSPWTGIAVGYTF. The chain recombines TRBV6-5 with TRBJ1-2, with 8 bases lining up with TRBD1. CDR1 MNHEY and CDR2 SVGAGI come from the germline V gene. V lost 5 bases, J lost 8 bases, and 13 bases stayed unmatched. The CDR3 sequence is 15 residues long.

This clone was recorded only once. The rearrangement joins TRBV20-1 to TRBJ1-1; D not certain. The CDR3 extends over 10 amino acids. From germline, CDR1 is DFQATT and CDR2 SNEGSKA (reference sequence). V was pared by 3 bases and J by 6 bases, with 5 bases between. The CDR3: CSASWPEAFF. Here the CDR3 DNA reads TGCAGTGCTAGTTGGCCTGAAGCTTTCTTT.

This clone was seen only once. The chain carries TRBV19 and TRBJ2-7; D call uncertain. This CDR3 spans 12 amino acids. Trimming pared 5 bases from V and 0 bases from J, leaving 5 bases between. Germline V gene sequence: CDR1 LNHDA, CDR2 SQIVND (reference sequence). The CDR3, as DNA: TGTGCCAGTAGTGAGAGCTCCTACGAGCAGTACTTC. Translated, it gives CASSESSYEQYF. Drawing the rest from reference TRBV19 and TRBJ2-7, the complete variable domain is DGGITQSPKYLFRKEGQNVTLSCEQNLNHDAMYWYRQDPGQGLRLIYYSQIVNDFQKGDIAEGYSVSREKKESFPLTVTSAQKNPTAFYLCASSESSYEQYFGPGTRLTVT.

The rearrangement joins TRBV5-1 to TRBJ1-1; D possibly corresponds to TRBD1 (5 bases). Looked up from germline, CDR1 is SGHRS and CDR2 is YFSETQ. V was trimmed by 2 bases and J by 3 bases, leaving 11 bases between them. The CDR3 sequence is 14 residues long. The CDR3 region is CASSLRGPDTEAFF. CDR3 DNA: TGCGCCAGCAGCTTAAGGGGCCCCGACACTGAAGCTTTCTTT.

This chain joins TRBV29-1 and TRBJ1-1; 11 bases align to TRBD1. The CDR3 spans 14 residues. V dropped 7 bases and J dropped 3; count of bases not matched to a gene: 7. Per germline, CDR1 SQVTM and CDR2 ANQGSEA. CDR3 in DNA: TGCAGCGCCCGCGGACAGGGGGCAGACACTGAAGCTTTCTTT. Amino acid sequence: CSARGQGADTEAFF. The variable domain in full, with the rest retrieved from reference TRBV29-1 and TRBJ1-1, is SAVISQKPSRDICQRGTSLTIQCQVDSQVTMMFWYRQQPGQSLTLIATANQGSEATYESGFVIDKFPISRPNLTFSTLTVSNMSPEDSSIYLCSARGQGADTEAFFGQGTRLTVV.

The gene calls are TRBV6-5 and TRBJ2-1; 7 bases align to TRBD1. Germline V gene lookup returns CDR1 MNHEY and CDR2 SVGAGI. The CDR3 contains 14 residues. J was trimmed by 5 bases and V by 0 bases; bases with no gene match: 1. CDR3 residues: CASSYSGQNNEQFF. The CDR3 bases are TGTGCCAGCAGTTACTCGGGACAGAACAATGAGCAGTTCTTC.

CDR3 DNA: TGTGCCAGCTCACCCTTCGGACAGGGAGGTGTCTATGGCTACACCTTC. Amino acid sequence: CASSPFGQGGVYGYTF. The V gene is TRBV18, the J gene TRBJ1-2, with 8 bases lining up with TRBD1. This CDR3 region has 16 residues. V trimming: 3 bases; J trimming: 4 bases; junction bases outside the gene matches: 10. Germline loops: CDR1 KGHSH, CDR2 LQKENI.

The chain has TRBV5-1 and TRBJ2-5; possible D gene TRBD1, 6 bases. The CDR3 runs 15 residues. The V end was cut by 2 bases, the J end by 0 bases, with 11 bases between. The germline gives CDR1 SGHRS, CDR2 YFSETQ. This chain's CDR3 is CASSFTSGDQETQYF. The DNA for the CDR3 is TGCGCCAGCAGCTTTACCTCAGGGGACCAAGAGACCCAGTACTTC.

This clone appeared once. The J gene is TRBJ1-2, the V gene TRBV30, with TRBD1 matching 11 bases. Germline trimming cut 8 bases from V and 5 bases from J; bases unmatched to any gene: 10. The CDR3 contains 14 residues. CDR1 GTSNPN and CDR2 SVGIG come from the germline V gene (reference sequence). The CDR3 here is CALLRDRGKYGYTF. The DNA for the CDR3 is TGTGCCCTCCTACGGGACAGGGGGAAATATGGCTACACCTTC.

The genes are TRBV5-1 and TRBJ1-3; D possibly corresponds to TRBD1 (6 bases). This CDR3 spans 16 amino acids. The germline CDR1 and CDR2 sequences are SGHRS and YFSETQ. V gave up 4 bases and J gave up 1 base, with 15 bases separating them. DNA of the CDR3: TGCGCCAGCAGCGAACTATCACAGGGTTCTGGAAACACCATATATTTT. Translated, it gives CASSELSQGSGNTIYF.

This clone was observed a handful of times. The chain uses TRBV10-2 and TRBJ1-5; the match to TRBD1 covers 7 bases. CDR1 WSHSY and CDR2 SAAADI come from the germline V gene. The CDR3 extends over 17 amino acids. V was clipped by 6 bases and J by 2 bases; unmatched bases: 13. This CDR3 is CASRALSTGAGNQPQHF. The CDR3 DNA reads as TGCGCCAGCAGGGCCCTTAGTACAGGGGCGGGCAATCAGCCCCAGCATTTT.

The chain is built from TRBV7-2 and TRBJ2-3, with D unresolved. Germline CDR1 is SGHTA and CDR2 is FQGNSA. Between the trimmed V and J ends, which lost 1 base and 1 base, there was a span of 12 bases. There are 16 residues in the CDR3. The CDR3 spells CASSLDQVKGTDTQYF. CDR3 nucleotides: TGTGCCAGCAGCTTAGATCAGGTAAAGGGCACAGATACGCAGTATTTT.

This chain uses TRBV6-5 with TRBJ1-6; 10 nucleotides align to TRBD1. The CDR3 has 15 residues. The V and J ends lost 2 bases and 10 bases, in that order; junction bases with no gene match: 5. In germline, CDR1 is MNHEY, CDR2 SVGAGI. CDR3 sequence (DNA): TGTGCCAGCAGTTACGGGGACAGGGGCGGCTCACCCCTCCACTTT. It translates to CASSYGDRGGSPLHF.

The chain carries TRBV5-1 and TRBJ1-4; 8 nucleotides align to TRBD1. CDR3 length: 15 amino acids. Losses at the gene ends were 4 bases for V and 6 bases for J; bases not matched to a gene: 8. Germline loops: CDR1 SGHRS, CDR2 YFSETQ. Here the CDR3 DNA reads TGCGCCAGCAGCCCTATGGACAGGGTGGATGAAAAACTGTTTTTT. It is translated as CASSPMDRVDEKLFF.

The J gene is TRBJ2-3, the V gene TRBV2, with 7 bases that match TRBD1. CDR1 is SNHLY and CDR2 is FYNNEI in the germline V gene. V dropped 7 bases and J dropped 0; count of bases not matched to a gene: 1. The CDR3 sequence is 13 residues long. DNA for the CDR3: TGTGCCAGCATGGGACAGAGCACAGATACGCAGTATTTT. Its protein is CASMGQSTDTQYF.

This chain uses TRBV7-2 with TRBJ2-3; the match to TRBD2 covers 8 bases. J lost 0 bases, V lost 2 bases, and 4 bases had no gene match. In germline, CDR1 is SGHTA, CDR2 FQGNSA. The CDR3 spans 16 residues. CDR3 in DNA: TGTGCCAGCAGCTTATCCCAGCGGGGGAGCACAGATACGCAGTATTTT. This gives the protein CASSLSQRGSTDTQYF.

This clone appeared a single time. The chain is built from TRBV12-5 and TRBJ1-1; D may be TRBD1 (6 bases). Germline CDR1 reads LGHNT; CDR2 reads FRNRAP. Trimming pared 7 bases from V and 2 bases from J, leaving 11 bases between. The CDR3 covers 13 residues. In nucleotides, the CDR3 is TGTGCTAGTGCCCTGACAGGTAACACTGAAGCTTTCTTT. This codes for CASALTGNTEAFF.

The chain uses TRBV9 and TRBJ2-5; D unclear. CDR3 length equals 14 residues. Germline lookup yields CDR1 SGDLS and CDR2 YYNGEE. The ends were cut back, 4 bases at V and 3 bases at J, with 13 bases in the middle. The CDR3 here is CASSRGSFEETQYF. The CDR3 region has the DNA TGTGCCAGCAGCCGAGGAAGTTTTGAAGAGACCCAGTACTTC.

V usage is TRBV5-6 and J usage is TRBJ2-3; TRBD2 agrees at 7 bases. The germline gives CDR1 SGHDT, CDR2 YYEEEE. The CDR3 sequence is 16 residues long. Unmatched junction bases numbered 11, after V lost 2 bases and J lost 5 bases. The CDR3 DNA is TGTGCCAGCAGCTTTCCGACTAGCTCATTTGGAGATACGCAGTATTTT. Translation: CASSFPTSSFGDTQYF.

This clone was seen more than once but under ten times. The chain employs TRBV4-3 and TRBJ2-2; 12 bases map to TRBD2. The CDR3 spans 14 residues. V lost 5 bases to trimming and J lost 7 bases; unmatched junction nucleotides: 2. The germline gives CDR1 LGHNA, CDR2 YSLEER. CDR3 sequence: CASSRTSGDGELFF. In DNA form, the CDR3 reads TGCGCCAGCAGCAGGACTAGCGGGGACGGGGAGCTGTTTTTT.

The genes are TRBV10-3 and TRBJ1-6; 8 nucleotides agree with TRBD1. Trimming cost V 0 bases and J 5 bases; bases outside gene matches: 12. The germline CDR1 and CDR2 sequences are ENHRY and SYGVKD. This CDR3 comprises 19 residues. CDR3 bases: TGTGCCATCAGTGAGTCGGGGCAGGGGGCCACGGGTGATAATTCACCCCTCCACTTT. This sequence encodes CAISESGQGATGDNSPLHF.